The sequence of this T cell receptor beta chain was determined in a study of blood T cell repertoires in COVID-19. Only in-frame clones appear in the TCRdb table, and some are missing; sequencing was by immunoSEQ multiplex PCR. The sample lists more than 65,000 clones; roughly 73% were seen once. Germline CDR1 MNHEY, CDR2 SVGAGI. This CDR3 comprises 15 residues. After removal of 6 bases from V and 0 bases from J, the junction contained 8 bases not matched to a gene. The gene calls are TRBV6-5 and TRBJ2-7, with 7 nucleotides matching TRBD1. The receptor comes from a woman aged 55 to 70 with acute or convalescent COVID-19. The sample taken for sequencing was peripheral blood. CDR3 DNA: TGTGCCAGCAGCCAGATCGGACAGGTCTCCTACGAGCAGTACTTC. Protein sequence: CASSQIGQVSYEQYF.